This TCR beta chain was profiled in a study of low-dose radiotherapy and immunotherapy resistance in tumors. Study-wide context: Over 26 weeks, cohort 2 got 1 Gy every two weeks, reaching 13 Gy. Each two-week cycle included intravenous cyclophosphamide 200 mg/m2, given one day before radiation and immunotherapy.

Primers targeting TRAV and TRBV primed first-strand cDNA, covering alpha and beta chains. Amplification of TCRs used a constant-region primer and V-primer adapter for about 18 PCR cycles. Following isolation, mRNA was amplified via in vitro transcription. TCRdb re-called the reads with MiXCR, one entry per CDR3 protein. The sample has approximately 100,000 distinct CDR3 sequences, 20% to 25% seen once; the top ten hold approximately 4%. Deletions cut 5 bases from V and 3 bases from J, with 14 bases between. Germline CDR1 is SQVTM and CDR2 is ANQGSEA. The CDR3 is 13 amino acids. Time point: after trial treatment. As for treatment: LDRT plus nivolumab, ipilimumab, low-dose cyclophosphamide and aspirin (RACIN trial).

V and J are TRBV29-1 and TRBJ2-7; the D is unclear. This clonotype originated in a male donor with prostate cancer. Sequences were derived from PBMCs, sampled after low-dose radiotherapy plus immunotherapy. The chain's CDR3 is CSVFGISGYEQYF. The CDR3 DNA is TGCAGCGTTTTCGGTATTTCGGGCTACGAGCAGTACTTC.